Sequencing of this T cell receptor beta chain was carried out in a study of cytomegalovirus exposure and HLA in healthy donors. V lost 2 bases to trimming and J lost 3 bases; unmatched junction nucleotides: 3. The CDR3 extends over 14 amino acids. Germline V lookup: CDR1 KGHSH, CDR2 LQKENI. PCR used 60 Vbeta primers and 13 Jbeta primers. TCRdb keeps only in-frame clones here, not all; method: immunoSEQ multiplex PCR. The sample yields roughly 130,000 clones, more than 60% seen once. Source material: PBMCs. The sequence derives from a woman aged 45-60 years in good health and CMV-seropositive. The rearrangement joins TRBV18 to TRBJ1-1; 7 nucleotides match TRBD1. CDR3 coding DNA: TGTGCCAGCTCACCAAACAGGGGAGACACTGAAGCTTTCTTT. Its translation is CASSPNRGDTEAFF.